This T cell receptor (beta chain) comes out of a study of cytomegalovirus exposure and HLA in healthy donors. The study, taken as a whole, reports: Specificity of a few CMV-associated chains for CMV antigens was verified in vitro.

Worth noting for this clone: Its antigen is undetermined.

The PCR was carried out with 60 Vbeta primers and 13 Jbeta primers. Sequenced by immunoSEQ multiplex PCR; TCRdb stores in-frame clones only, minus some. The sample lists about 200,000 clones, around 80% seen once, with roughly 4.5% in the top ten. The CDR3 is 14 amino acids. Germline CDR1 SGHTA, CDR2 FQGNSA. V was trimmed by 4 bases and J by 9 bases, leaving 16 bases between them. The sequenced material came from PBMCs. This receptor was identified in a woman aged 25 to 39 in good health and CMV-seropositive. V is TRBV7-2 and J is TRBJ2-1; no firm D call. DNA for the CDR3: TGTGCCAGCAGCTCTCCGTCCAAAGTCAGTGAGCAGTTCTTC. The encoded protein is CASSSPSKVSEQFF.